Following are 19 T cell receptor beta chains from one sample sequenced in a study of early T cells in non-severe SARS-CoV-2 infection. Each CDR3 protein gets one entry after TCRdb re-called the 5' RACE reads with MiXCR. The sample holds around 23,000 distinct CDR3 sequences, about 5.3% seen once. Sample: whole blood. The origin of the receptors is an adult who was a healthcare worker with PCR-confirmed SARS-CoV-2 infection or an uninfected control (not recorded which).

This clonotype occurred a few times. The chain couples TRBV20-1 to TRBJ2-5; 8 nucleotides match TRBD1. Trimming cost V 3 bases and J 1 base; bases outside gene matches: 7. The CDR3 length is 15 residues. The germline CDR1 and CDR2 sequences are DFQATT and SNEGSKA (reference sequence). The chain's CDR3 is CSARRQGTFQETQYF. The DNA for the CDR3 is TGCAGTGCTAGGCGACAGGGGACCTTCCAAGAGACCCAGTACTTC.

This clonotype was observed many times. The CDR3 nucleotides read TGCAGCGTCTTCCGGGACAGGGGCACAGATACGCAGTATTTT. Translation gives CSVFRDRGTDTQYF. V is TRBV29-1 and J is TRBJ2-3, with 9 nucleotides matching TRBD1. Germline CDR1 and CDR2: SQVTM and ANQGSEA. The V and J ends lost 6 bases and 1 base, in that order; junction bases with no gene match: 5. This CDR3 contains 14 residues.

The table lists this clonotype with many counts. This chain links TRBV6-2 or TRBV6-3 with TRBJ2-3; 13 bases agree with TRBD2. CDR1 and CDR2 (germline): MNHEY, SVGEGT. The CDR3 runs 15 residues. V gave up 5 bases and J gave up 5 bases; unmatched junction bases: 4. Here the CDR3 reads CASSPGLAGRDTQYF. In nucleotides, the CDR3 is TGTGCCAGCAGTCCGGGACTAGCGGGAAGAGATACGCAGTATTTT.

The chain is built from TRBV6-2 or TRBV6-3 and TRBJ1-2, with a weak D call TRBD1 (5 bases). The germline V gene has CDR1 MNHEY and CDR2 SVGEGT. V was cut by 5 bases and J by 2 bases, with 12 bases left in between. CDR3 length equals 14 residues. CDR3 region: CASSPDSNNYGYTF. DNA of the CDR3: TGTGCCAGCAGTCCCGACAGTAACAACTATGGCTACACCTTC.

Ten or more counts support this clonotype. The chain employs TRBV7-8 and TRBJ2-5; 9 bases align to TRBD1. Germline V gene lookup returns CDR1 SGHVS and CDR2 FQNEAQ. The V gene end was trimmed by 6 bases and the J gene end by 3 bases; junction bases not matched to a gene: 8. This CDR3 has 15 residues. CDR3 sequence: CASSPTGTGKETQYF. The CDR3 DNA follows: TGTGCCAGCAGTCCCACCGGGACAGGGAAAGAGACCCAGTACTTC. The variable domain in full, with the rest retrieved from reference TRBV7-8 and TRBJ2-5, is GAGVSQSPRYKVAKRGQDVALRCDPISGHVSLFWYQQALGQGPEFLTYFQNEAQLDKSGLPSDRFFAERPEGSVSTLKIQRTQQEDSAVYLCASSPTGTGKETQYFGPGTRLLVL.

This clonotype was found many times. This rearrangement joins TRBV18 to TRBJ1-5; D is uncertain. Germline CDR1 KGHSH, CDR2 LQKENI. Deletions cut 2 bases from V and 0 bases from J, with 2 bases between. CDR3 size: 13 residues. The DNA for the CDR3 is TGTGCCAGCTCACCAAATAGCAATCAGCCCCAGCATTTT. Residues: CASSPNSNQPQHF.

This chain joins TRBV7-2 and TRBJ2-7, with D possibly being TRBD1 (6 bases). Germline V gene data show CDR1 as SGHTA and CDR2 as FQGNSA. V lost 5 bases, J lost 1 base, and 9 bases lay in between. The CDR3 runs 13 residues. Here the CDR3 DNA reads TGTGCCAGCAGCCCGACAGGTTCCTACGAGCAGTACTTC. Protein product: CASSPTGSYEQYF.

This clonotype was seen many times. The chain combines TRBV12-3 or TRBV12-4 with TRBJ2-1, with D maybe TRBD2 (6 bases). The CDR3 runs to 15 residues. Trimming took off 1 base at V and 9 bases at J, with 16 bases between the two ends. The DNA for the CDR3 is TGTGCCAGCAGTTTAGGTTGGTCTAGCGCTGGTGAGCAGTTCTTC. Its translation is CASSLGWSSAGEQFF.

This clonotype came up a few times. This sequence joins TRBV6-2 or TRBV6-3 and TRBJ2-1; the D is unclear. V was trimmed by 0 bases and J by 6 bases, leaving 0 bases between them. The CDR3 length is 11 residues. CDR1 MNHEY and CDR2 SVGEGT come from the germline V gene. CDR3 residues: CASSYSNEQFF. The CDR3 nucleotides are TGTGCCAGCAGTTACTCCAATGAGCAGTTCTTC.

This clonotype was seen many times. The rearrangement uses TRBV28 and TRBJ2-7, with D maybe TRBD2 (5 bases). Germline assignment: CDR1 MDHEN and CDR2 SYDVKM. CDR3 length equals 14 residues. V shed 6 bases and J shed 0 bases, with 12 bases lying between them. The CDR3 region has the DNA TGTGCCAGCAGAGGTCCCGAGGGCTCCTACGAGCAGTACTTC. Its translation: CASRGPEGSYEQYF. The full variable domain, its missing parts supplied by reference TRBV28 and TRBJ2-7, is DVKVTQSSRYLVKRTGEKVFLECVQDMDHENMFWYRQDPGLGLRLIYFSYDVKMKEKGDIPEGYSVSREKKERFSLILESASTNQTSMYLCASRGPEGSYEQYFGPGTRLTVT.

The chain couples TRBV18 to TRBJ2-5; D is unresolved. The CDR3 consists of 14 residues. Germline V gene data show CDR1 as KGHSH and CDR2 as LQKENI. V was cut by 0 bases and J by 2 bases, with 7 bases left in between. The CDR3 loop is CASSPPNSQETQYF. CDR3 nucleotides: TGTGCCAGCTCACCACCGAACAGTCAAGAGACCCAGTACTTC.

This clonotype has ten or more counts. In DNA form, the CDR3 reads TGCAGCGTTGAACTAGCGGGCTACAATGAGCAGTTCTTC. Translation: CSVELAGYNEQFF. The rearrangement joins TRBV29-1 to TRBJ2-1, with 8 positions matching TRBD2. With V trimmed by 2 bases and J by 3 bases, 0 bases remained unmatched. Germline CDR1 and CDR2: SQVTM and ANQGSEA. The CDR3 has 13 amino acids.

This clonotype was counted at least ten times. The rearrangement joins TRBV29-1 to TRBJ2-7; D is ambiguous. This CDR3 region has 13 residues. CDR1 and CDR2 (germline): SQVTM, ANQGSEA. V was pared by 7 bases and J by 3 bases, with 16 bases between. In nucleotides, the CDR3 is TGCAGCGCCCACGGCGGCTCCGGCTACGAGCAGTACTTC. Protein product: CSAHGGSGYEQYF.

This clonotype came up many times. The chain links TRBV20-1 to TRBJ2-7; D ambiguous. CDR3 length: 13 residues. In germline, CDR1 is DFQATT, CDR2 SNEGSKA (reference sequence). Deletions cut 4 bases from V and 0 bases from J, with 10 bases between. The CDR3 spells CSANRPSSYEQYF. CDR3 nucleotides: TGCAGTGCTAATAGGCCAAGCTCCTACGAGCAGTACTTC.

This clonotype was observed many times. This chain uses TRBV6-2 or TRBV6-3 with TRBJ1-6; 10 nucleotides align to TRBD1. The V gene end was trimmed by 5 bases and the J gene end by 10 bases; junction bases not matched to a gene: 8. The CDR3 loop spans 15 amino acids. Germline lookup yields CDR1 MNHEY and CDR2 SVGEGT. The CDR3 region is CASSAGTGVGSPLHF. The CDR3 DNA is TGTGCCAGCAGTGCCGGGACAGGGGTCGGATCACCCCTCCACTTT.

The chain joins TRBV6-2 or TRBV6-3 to TRBJ2-3, with D unclear. This CDR3 is built from 14 residues. Deletions cut 6 bases from V and 4 bases from J, with 14 bases between. Germline V gives CDR1 MNHEY, CDR2 SVGEGT. Here the CDR3 DNA reads TGTGCCAGCAGCATTGGATCAGTAGCAGATACGCAGTATTTT. It yields the protein CASSIGSVADTQYF.

This clonotype appeared many times. This sequence joins TRBV29-1 and TRBJ2-1; 10 positions agree with TRBD2. Trimming at V came to 1 base and at J to 1 base, leaving 10 bases not matched to a gene. The CDR3 has 18 amino acids. Germline CDR1 and CDR2: SQVTM and ANQGSEA. CDR3 sequence: CSVEVGLAGERSYNEQFF. The DNA of the CDR3 is TGCAGCGTTGAAGTAGGGCTAGCGGGAGAAAGGTCCTACAATGAGCAGTTCTTC.

The chain carries TRBV29-1 and TRBJ1-2; TRBD1 matches at 10 bases. The trim removed 3 bases at V and 6 bases at J, leaving 4 bases unmatched. CDR3 length: 13 amino acids. Germline assignment: CDR1 SQVTM and CDR2 ANQGSEA. As DNA, the CDR3 is TGCAGCGTTGAGACAGGGGGCTTCAATGGCTACACCTTC. Its translation is CSVETGGFNGYTF.

A few counts support this clonotype. The chain is built from TRBV5-4 and TRBJ2-3; D is unresolved. The ends were cut back, 4 bases at V and 4 bases at J, with 7 bases in the middle. Germline CDR1 and CDR2: SGHNT and YYREEE (reference sequence). This CDR3 is built from 12 residues. Here the CDR3 DNA reads TGTGCCAGCAGCGCCCGGTCAGATACGCAGTATTTT. This codes for CASSARSDTQYF.